The TCR beta chain described here comes from a study of cytomegalovirus exposure and HLA in healthy donors. There are 17 residues in the CDR3. V was clipped by 3 bases and J by 3 bases, with 20 bases between them. Germline CDR1 reads MGHRA; CDR2 reads YSYEKL. Repertoires were generated with immunoSEQ multiplex PCR, while TCRdb's copy carries only in-frame clones and drops some. Of about 330,000 clones in the sample, 86% were seen once. The sample consisted of PBMCs. The chain combines TRBV4-1 with TRBJ2-5; D may be TRBD1 (6 bases). This clonotype was obtained from a woman under 30 in good health and CMV-seronegative. Here the CDR3 reads CASSHRFYEGGEETQYF. The CDR3 coding sequence is TGCGCCAGCAGCCATCGCTTCTACGAAGGGGGAGAAGAGACCCAGTACTTC.